The 2 T cell receptor beta chains below all came from one sample that was sequenced in a study of hypomethylating agent response in myelodysplastic syndrome. The data were produced by immunoSEQ multiplex PCR, yet TCRdb's version contains in-frame clones alone and is incomplete. The sample shows about 4,500 clones, roughly 80% of them seen only once. Sequenced material: bone marrow, taken before or after starting hypomethylating agent treatment for myelodysplastic syndrome (not recorded which). The receptors were sampled from a human donor with myelodysplastic syndrome.

The CDR3: CASSLGWGGLGEQFF. The CDR3 bases are TGTGCCAGCAGCTTAGGCTGGGGTGGGTTAGGTGAGCAGTTCTTC. J is TRBJ2-1 and V is TRBV7-2; D uncertain. Germline V lookup: CDR1 SGHTA, CDR2 FQGNSA. With 1 base removed from V and 9 bases from J, the gap between germline ends came to 16 bases. This CDR3 has 15 residues. The variable domain in full, completed from reference TRBV7-2 and TRBJ2-1, reads GAGVSQSPSNKVTEKGKDVELRCDPISGHTALYWYRQSLGQGLEFLIYFQGNSAPDKSGLPSDRFSAERTGGSVSTLTIQRTQQEDSAVYLCASSLGWGGLGEQFFGPGTRLTVL.

The rearrangement uses TRBV7-2 and TRBJ2-5; no clear D. Germline assignment: CDR1 SGHTA and CDR2 FQGNSA. Trimming removed 5 bases at V and 5 bases at J, with 12 bases between. The CDR3 loop spans 13 amino acids. CDR3 in DNA: TGTGCCAGCAGCCCCGCAGGATGGGAGACCCAGTACTTC. Amino acid sequence: CASSPAGWETQYF.